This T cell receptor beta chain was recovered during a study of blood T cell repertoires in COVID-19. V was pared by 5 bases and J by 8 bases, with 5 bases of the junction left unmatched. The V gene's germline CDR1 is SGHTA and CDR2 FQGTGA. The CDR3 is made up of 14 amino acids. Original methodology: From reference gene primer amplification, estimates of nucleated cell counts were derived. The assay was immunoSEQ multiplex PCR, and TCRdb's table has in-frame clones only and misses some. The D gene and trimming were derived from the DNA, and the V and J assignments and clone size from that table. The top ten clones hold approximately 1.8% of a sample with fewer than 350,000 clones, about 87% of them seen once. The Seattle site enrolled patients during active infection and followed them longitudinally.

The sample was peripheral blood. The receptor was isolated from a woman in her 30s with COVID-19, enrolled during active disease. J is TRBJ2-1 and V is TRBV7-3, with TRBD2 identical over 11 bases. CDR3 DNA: TGTGCCAGCAGCCCTCTAGCGGGGGGTGATGAGCAGTTCTTC. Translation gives CASSPLAGGDEQFF.